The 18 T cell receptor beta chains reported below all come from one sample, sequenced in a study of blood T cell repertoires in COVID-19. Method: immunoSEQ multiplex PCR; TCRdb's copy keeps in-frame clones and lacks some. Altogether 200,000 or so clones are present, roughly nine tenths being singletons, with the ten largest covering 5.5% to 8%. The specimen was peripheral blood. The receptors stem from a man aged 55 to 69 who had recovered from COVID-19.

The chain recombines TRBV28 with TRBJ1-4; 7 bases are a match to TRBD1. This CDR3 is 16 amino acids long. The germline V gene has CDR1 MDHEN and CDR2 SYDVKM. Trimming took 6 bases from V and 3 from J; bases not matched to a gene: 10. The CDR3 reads CASRPTTGTANEKLFF. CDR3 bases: TGTGCCAGCAGGCCGACCACAGGGACAGCTAATGAAAAACTGTTTTTT.

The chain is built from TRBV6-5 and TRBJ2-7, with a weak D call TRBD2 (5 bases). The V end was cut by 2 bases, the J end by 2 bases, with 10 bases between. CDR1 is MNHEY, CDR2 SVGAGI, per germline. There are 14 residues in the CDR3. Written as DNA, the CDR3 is TGTGCCAGCAGTTACGCGAGGGCAGCCTACGAGCAGTACTTC. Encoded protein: CASSYARAAYEQYF.

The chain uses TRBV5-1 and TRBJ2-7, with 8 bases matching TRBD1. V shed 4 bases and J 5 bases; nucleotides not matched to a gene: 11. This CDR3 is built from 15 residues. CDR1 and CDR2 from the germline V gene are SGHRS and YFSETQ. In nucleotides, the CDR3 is TGCGCCAGCAGCCGTCAGACCGGGACAGGCAACGAGCAGTACTTC. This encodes CASSRQTGTGNEQYF.

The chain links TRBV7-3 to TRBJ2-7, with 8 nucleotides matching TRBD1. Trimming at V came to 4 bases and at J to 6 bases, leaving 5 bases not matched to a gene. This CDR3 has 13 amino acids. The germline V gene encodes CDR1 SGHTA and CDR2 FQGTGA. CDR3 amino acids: CASSSGTGAEQYF. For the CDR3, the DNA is TGTGCCAGCAGCTCTGGGACAGGAGCCGAGCAGTACTTC.

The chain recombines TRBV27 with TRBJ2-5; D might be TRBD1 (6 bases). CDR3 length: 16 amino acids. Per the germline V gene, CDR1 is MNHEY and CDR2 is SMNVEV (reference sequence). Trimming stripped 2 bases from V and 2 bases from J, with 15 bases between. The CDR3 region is CASSLRGRPMQETQYF. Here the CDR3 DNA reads TGTGCCAGCAGTTTAAGGGGGAGACCTATGCAAGAGACCCAGTACTTC.

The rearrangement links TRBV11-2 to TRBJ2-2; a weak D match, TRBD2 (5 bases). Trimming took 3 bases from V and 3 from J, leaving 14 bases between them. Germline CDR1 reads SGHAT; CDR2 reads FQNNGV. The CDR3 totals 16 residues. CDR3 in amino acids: CASSFGRLRDTGELFF. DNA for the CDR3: TGTGCCAGCAGCTTTGGGCGACTGAGGGACACCGGGGAGCTGTTTTTT.

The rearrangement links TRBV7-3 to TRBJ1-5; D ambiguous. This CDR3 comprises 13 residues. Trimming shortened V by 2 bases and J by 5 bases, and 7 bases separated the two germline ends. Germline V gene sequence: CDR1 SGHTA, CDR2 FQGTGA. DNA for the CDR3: TGTGCCAGCAGCTTATCAACAGATCAGCCCCAGCATTTT. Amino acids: CASSLSTDQPQHF.

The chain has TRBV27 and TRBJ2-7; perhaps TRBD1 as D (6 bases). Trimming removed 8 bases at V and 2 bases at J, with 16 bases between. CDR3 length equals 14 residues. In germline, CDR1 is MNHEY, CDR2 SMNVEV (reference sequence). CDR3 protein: CASHAGDPPYEQYF. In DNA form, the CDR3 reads TGTGCCAGCCACGCAGGGGATCCCCCCTACGAGCAGTACTTC.

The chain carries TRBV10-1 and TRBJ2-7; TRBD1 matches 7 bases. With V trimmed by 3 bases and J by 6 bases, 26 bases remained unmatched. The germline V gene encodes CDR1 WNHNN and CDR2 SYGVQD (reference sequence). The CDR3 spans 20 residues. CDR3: CASSDFQDRSGLFWSCEQYF. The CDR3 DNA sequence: TGCGCCAGCAGTGACTTCCAGGACAGGTCGGGGCTGTTTTGGAGCTGCGAGCAGTACTTC.

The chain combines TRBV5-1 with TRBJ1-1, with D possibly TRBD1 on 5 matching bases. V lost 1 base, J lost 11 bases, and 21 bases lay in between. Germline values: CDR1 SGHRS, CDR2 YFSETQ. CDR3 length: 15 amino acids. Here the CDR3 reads CASSLRSDSPAGAFF. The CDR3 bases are TGCGCCAGCAGCTTGAGATCCGACAGCCCAGCTGGGGCTTTCTTT.

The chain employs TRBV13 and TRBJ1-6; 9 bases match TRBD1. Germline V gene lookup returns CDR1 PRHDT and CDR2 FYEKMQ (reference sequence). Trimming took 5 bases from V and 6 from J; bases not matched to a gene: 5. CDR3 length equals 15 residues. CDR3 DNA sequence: TGTGCCAGCAGCCACCGGGACAGGGTTAATTCACCCCTCCACTTT. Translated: CASSHRDRVNSPLHF. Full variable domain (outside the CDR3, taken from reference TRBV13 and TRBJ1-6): AAGVIQSPRHLIKEKRETATLKCYPIPRHDTVYWYQQGPGQDPQFLISFYEKMQSDKGSIPDRFSAQQFSDYHSELNMSSLELGDSALYFCASSHRDRVNSPLHFGNGTRLTVT.

In nucleotides, the CDR3 is TGTGCCAGCCGGGACATGACCTCCAGCTCCTACGAGCAGTACTTC. Amino acid sequence: CASRDMTSSSYEQYF. J is TRBJ2-7 and V is TRBV14; a weak D match, TRBD1 (6 bases). The CDR3 contains 15 residues. Germline V gene sequence: CDR1 SGHDN, CDR2 FVKESK. V lost 8 bases and J lost 0, with 17 bases in between.

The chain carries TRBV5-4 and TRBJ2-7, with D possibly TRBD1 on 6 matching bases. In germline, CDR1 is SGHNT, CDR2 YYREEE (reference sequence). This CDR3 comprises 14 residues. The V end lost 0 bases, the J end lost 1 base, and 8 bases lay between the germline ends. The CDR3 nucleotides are TGTGCCAGCAGCTTGGGGACAGTATCCTACGAGCAGTACTTC. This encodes CASSLGTVSYEQYF.

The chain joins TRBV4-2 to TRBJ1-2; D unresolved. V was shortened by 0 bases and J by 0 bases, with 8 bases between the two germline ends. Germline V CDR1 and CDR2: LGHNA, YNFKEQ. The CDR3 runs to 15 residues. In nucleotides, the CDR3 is TGTGCCAGCAGCCAAGAAGCCCGAGCTAACTATGGCTACACCTTC. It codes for CASSQEARANYGYTF.

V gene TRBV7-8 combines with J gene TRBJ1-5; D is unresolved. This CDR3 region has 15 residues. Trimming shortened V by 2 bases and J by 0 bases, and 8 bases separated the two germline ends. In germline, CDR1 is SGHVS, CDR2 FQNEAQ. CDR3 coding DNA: TGTGCCAGCAGCTTAAGCATCAATAGCAATCAGCCCCAGCATTTT. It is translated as CASSLSINSNQPQHF.

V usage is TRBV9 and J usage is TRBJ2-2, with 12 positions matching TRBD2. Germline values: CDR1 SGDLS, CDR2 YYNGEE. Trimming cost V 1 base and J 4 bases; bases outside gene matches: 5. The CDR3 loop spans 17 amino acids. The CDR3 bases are TGTGCCAGCAGCGTATCTAGCGGGAGGGCCGGCACCGGGGAGCTGTTTTTT. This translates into CASSVSSGRAGTGELFF.

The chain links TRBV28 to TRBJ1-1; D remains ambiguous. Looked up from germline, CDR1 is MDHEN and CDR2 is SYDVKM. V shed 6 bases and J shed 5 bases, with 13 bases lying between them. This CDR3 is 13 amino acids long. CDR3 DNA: TGTGCCAGCAGCCTCGGAGAGATGACTGAAGCTTTCTTT. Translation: CASSLGEMTEAFF.

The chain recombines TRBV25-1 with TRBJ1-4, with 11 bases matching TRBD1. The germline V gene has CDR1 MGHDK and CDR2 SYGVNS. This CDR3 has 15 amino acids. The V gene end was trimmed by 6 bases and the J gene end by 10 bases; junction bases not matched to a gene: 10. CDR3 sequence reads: CASSAMGTGGGKLFF. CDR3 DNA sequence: TGTGCCAGCAGCGCCATGGGGACAGGGGGAGGAAAACTGTTTTTT.